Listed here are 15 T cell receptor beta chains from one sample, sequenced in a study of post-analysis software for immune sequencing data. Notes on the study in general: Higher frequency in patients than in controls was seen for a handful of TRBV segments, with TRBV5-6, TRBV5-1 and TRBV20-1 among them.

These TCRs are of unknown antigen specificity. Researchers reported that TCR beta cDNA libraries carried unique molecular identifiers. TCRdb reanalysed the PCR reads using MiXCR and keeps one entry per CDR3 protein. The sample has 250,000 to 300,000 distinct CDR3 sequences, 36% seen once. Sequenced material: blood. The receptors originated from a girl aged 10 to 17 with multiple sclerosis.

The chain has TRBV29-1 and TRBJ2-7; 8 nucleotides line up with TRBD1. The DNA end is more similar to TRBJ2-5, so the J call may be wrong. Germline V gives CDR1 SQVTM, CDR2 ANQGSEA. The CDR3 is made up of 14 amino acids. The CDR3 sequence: CSGAPGTGEETQYF. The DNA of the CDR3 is TGCAGCGGGGCTCCCGGGACAGGAGAAGAGACCCAGTACTTC.

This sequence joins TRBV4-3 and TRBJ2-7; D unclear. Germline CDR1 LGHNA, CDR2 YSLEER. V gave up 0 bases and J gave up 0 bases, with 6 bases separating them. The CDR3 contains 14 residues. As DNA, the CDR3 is TGCGCCAGCAGCCAAGATTGGACCTCCTACGAGCAGTACTTC. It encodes CASSQDWTSYEQYF.

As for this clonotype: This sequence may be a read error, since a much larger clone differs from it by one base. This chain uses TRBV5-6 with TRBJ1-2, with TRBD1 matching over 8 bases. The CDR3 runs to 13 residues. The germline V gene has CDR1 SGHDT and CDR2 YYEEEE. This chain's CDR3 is CASSVQGAYGHTF. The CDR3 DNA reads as TGTGCCAGCAGCGTCCAGGGGGCCTATGGCCACACCTTC.

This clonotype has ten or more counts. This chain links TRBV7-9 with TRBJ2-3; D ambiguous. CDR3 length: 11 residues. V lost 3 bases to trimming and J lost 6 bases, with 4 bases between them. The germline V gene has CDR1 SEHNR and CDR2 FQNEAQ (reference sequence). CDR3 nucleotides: TGTGCCAGCAGCTTGCCCGATACGCAGTATTTT. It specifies CASSLPDTQYF.

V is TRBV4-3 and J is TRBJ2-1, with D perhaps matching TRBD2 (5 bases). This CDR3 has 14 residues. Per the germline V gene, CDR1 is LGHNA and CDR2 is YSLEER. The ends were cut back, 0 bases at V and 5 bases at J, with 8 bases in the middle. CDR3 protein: CASSQESGNNEQFF. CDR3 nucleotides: TGCGCCAGCAGCCAAGAGAGCGGAAACAATGAGCAGTTCTTC.

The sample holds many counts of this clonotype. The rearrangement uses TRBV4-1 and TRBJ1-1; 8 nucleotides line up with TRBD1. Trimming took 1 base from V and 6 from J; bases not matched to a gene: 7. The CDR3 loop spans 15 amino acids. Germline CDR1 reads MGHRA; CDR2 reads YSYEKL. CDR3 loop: CASSQVDRGTAEAFF. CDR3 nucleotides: TGCGCCAGCAGCCAAGTCGACAGGGGCACTGCTGAAGCTTTCTTT.

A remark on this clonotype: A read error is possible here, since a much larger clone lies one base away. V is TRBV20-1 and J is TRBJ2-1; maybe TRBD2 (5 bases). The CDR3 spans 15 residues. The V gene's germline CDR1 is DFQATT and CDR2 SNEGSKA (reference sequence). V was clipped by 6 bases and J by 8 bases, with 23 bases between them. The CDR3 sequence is CSAFHPRRLEDEQFF. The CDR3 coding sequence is TGCAGTGCATTCCACCCGCGGAGGCTAGAGGATGAGCAGTTCTTC.

The CDR3 here is CSARKTGLSEAFF. The CDR3 region has the DNA TGCAGTGCTAGGAAAACAGGGCTCTCTGAAGCTTTCTTT. The chain has TRBV20-1 and TRBJ1-1; possible D gene TRBD1, 6 bases. CDR1 is DFQATT and CDR2 is SNEGSKA in the germline V gene (reference sequence). This CDR3 spans 13 amino acids. The V and J ends lost 3 bases and 6 bases respectively, with 14 bases between them.

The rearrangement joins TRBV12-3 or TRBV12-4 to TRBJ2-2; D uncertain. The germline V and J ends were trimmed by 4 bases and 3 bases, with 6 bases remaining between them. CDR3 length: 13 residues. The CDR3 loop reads CASSYSYTGELFF. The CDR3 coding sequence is TGTGCCAGCAGTTACAGTTACACCGGGGAGCTGTTTTTT.

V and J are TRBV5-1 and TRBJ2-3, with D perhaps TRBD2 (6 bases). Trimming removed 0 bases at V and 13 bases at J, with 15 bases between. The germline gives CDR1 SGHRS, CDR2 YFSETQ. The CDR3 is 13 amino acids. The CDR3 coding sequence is TGCGCCAGCAGCTTGGGAACTAGCAGGGAGGAGTATTTT. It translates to CASSLGTSREEYF.

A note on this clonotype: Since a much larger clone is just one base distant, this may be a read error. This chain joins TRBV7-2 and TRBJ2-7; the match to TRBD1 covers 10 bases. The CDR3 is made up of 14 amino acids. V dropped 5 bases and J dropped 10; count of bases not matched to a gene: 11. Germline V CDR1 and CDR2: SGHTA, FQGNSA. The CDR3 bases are TGTGCCAGCAGCAGACAGGGGGCGAGGGACGTTCAGTACTTC. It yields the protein CASSRQGARDVQYF.

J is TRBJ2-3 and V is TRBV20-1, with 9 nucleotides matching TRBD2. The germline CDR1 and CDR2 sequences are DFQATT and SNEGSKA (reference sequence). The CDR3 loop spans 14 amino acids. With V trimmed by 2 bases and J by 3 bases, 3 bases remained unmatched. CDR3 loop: CSARLAGLTDTQYF. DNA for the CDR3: TGCAGTGCTAGACTAGCGGGGTTAACAGATACGCAGTATTTT.

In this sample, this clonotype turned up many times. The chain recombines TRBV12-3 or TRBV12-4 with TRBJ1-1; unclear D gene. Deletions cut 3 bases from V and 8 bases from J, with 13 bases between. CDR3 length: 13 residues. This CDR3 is CASSLMGSGEAFF. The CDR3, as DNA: TGTGCCAGCAGTTTGATGGGGAGCGGGGAAGCTTTCTTT.

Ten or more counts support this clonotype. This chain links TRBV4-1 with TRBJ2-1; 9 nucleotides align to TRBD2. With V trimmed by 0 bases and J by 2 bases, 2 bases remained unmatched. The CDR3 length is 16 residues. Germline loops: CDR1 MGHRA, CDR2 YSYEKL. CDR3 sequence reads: CASSQDLAGPYNEQFF. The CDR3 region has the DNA TGCGCCAGCAGCCAAGATCTAGCGGGGCCCTACAATGAGCAGTTCTTC.

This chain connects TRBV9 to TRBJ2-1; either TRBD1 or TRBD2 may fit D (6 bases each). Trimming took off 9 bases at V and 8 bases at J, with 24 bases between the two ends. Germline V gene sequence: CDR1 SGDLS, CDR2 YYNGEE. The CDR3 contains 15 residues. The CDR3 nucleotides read TGTGCCAACCAAGAGGAGGGGGGCCTTAGGGATGAGCAGTTCTTC. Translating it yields CANQEEGGLRDEQFF.